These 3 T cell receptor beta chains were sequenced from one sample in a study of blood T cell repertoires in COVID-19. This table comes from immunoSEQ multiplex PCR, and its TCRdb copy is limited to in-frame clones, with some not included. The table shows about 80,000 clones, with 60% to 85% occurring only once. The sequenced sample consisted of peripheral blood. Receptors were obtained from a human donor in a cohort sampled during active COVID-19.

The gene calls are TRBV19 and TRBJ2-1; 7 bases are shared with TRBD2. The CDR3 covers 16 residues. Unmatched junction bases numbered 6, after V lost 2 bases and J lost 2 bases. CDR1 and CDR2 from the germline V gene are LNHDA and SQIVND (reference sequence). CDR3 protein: CASSIIRLAAYNEQFF. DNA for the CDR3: TGTGCCAGTAGTATAATTCGGCTAGCGGCCTACAATGAGCAGTTCTTC.

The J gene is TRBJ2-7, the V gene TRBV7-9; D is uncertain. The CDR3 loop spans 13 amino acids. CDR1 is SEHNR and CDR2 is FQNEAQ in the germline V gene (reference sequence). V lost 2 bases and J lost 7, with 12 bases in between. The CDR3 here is CASSLSPGEEQYF. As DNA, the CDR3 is TGTGCCAGCAGCTTATCGCCCGGAGAGGAGCAGTACTTC. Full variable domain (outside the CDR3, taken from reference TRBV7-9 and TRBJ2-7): DTGVSQNPRHKITKRGQNVTFRCDPISEHNRLYWYRQTLGQGPEFLTYFQNEAQLEKSRLLSDRFSAERPKGSFSTLEIQRTEQGDSAMYLCASSLSPGEEQYFGPGTRLTVT.

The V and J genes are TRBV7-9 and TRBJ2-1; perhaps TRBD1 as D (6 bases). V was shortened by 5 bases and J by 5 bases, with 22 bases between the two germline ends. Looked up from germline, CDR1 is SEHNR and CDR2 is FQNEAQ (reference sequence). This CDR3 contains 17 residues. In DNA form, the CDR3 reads TGTGCCAGCAGCCCGTTCCCCTACAGGGACCTAGACAATGAGCAGTTCTTC. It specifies CASSPFPYRDLDNEQFF.